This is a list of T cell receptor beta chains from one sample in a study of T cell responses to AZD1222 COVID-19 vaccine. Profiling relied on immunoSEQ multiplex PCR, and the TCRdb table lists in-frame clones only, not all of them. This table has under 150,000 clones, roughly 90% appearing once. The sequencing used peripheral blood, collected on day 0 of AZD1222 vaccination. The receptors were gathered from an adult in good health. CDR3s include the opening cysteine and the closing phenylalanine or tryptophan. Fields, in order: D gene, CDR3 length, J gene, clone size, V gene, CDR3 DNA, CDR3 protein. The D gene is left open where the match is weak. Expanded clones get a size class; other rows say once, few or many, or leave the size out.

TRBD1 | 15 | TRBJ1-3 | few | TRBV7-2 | TGTGCCAGCAGCTTAGCCACGACAGGGCGAAACACCATATATTTT | CASSLATTGRNTIYF
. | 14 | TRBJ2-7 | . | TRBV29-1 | TGCAGCGTTGGGGATCCAGGGGCATCCTACGAGCAGTACTTC | CSVGDPGASYEQYF
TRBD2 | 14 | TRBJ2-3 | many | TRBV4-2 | TGTGCCAGCAGACTAGCGGGGGGCACAGATACGCAGTATTTT | CASRLAGGTDTQYF
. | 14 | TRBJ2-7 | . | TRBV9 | TGTGCCAGCACCCCGAGTCTTGGCGGGTACGAGCAGTACTTC | CASTPSLGGYEQYF
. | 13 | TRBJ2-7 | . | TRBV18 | TGTGCCAGCTCCCGTGAAAGGGTGGGGGAGCAGTACTTC | CASSRERVGEQYF
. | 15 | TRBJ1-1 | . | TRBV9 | TGTGCCAGCAGCCTAGGAGGGGGGCTAGCCCCAGAAGCTTTCTTT | CASSLGGGLAPEAFF
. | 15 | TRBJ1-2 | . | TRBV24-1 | TGTGCCACCAGTGATTTATCAGGAGGCCGGTCGGGCTACACCTTC | CATSDLSGGRSGYTF
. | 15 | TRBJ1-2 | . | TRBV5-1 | TGCGCCAGCAGCGGTGGTAGCAGTCAAAACTATGGCTACACCTTC | CASSGGSSQNYGYTF
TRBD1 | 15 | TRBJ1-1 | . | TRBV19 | TGTGCCAGTAGTATTTTACAGGGGCTCGGCACTGAAGCTTTCTTT | CASSILQGLGTEAFF
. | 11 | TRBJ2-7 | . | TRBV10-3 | TGTGCCATCAGTGCGGGGGCGGGGCAGTACTTC | CAISAGAGQYF
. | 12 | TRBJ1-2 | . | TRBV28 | TGTGCCAGCGTCGGGGACAACTATGGCTACACCTTC | CASVGDNYGYTF
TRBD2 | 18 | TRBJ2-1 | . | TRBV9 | TGTGCCAGCAGCGTCACCGGGACTAGCGGGGGGGCCTACAATGAGCAGTTCTTC | CASSVTGTSGGAYNEQFF
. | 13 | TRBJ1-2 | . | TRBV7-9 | TGTGCCAGCAGCGGAGGCCGTAACTATGGCTACACCTTC | CASSGGRNYGYTF
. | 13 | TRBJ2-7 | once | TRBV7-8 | TGTGCCAGCAGCTTAGGGCAGCTCTACGAGCAGTACTTC | CASSLGQLYEQYF
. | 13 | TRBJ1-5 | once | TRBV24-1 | TGTGCCACCAGTCAGGGTCACAATCAGCCCCAGCATTTT | CATSQGHNQPQHF
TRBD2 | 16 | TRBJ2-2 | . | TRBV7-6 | TGTGCCAGCAGCTCCGGGACTAGCGTGAACACCGGGGAGCTGTTTTTT | CASSSGTSVNTGELFF
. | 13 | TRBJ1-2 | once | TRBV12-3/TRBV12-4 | TGTGCCAGCAGTTCTGGACTCTCCGGGGGCTACACCTTC | CASSSGLSGGYTF
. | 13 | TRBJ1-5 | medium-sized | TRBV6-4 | TGTGCCAGCAGTGACAGAGGTAATCAGCCCCAGCATTTT | CASSDRGNQPQHF
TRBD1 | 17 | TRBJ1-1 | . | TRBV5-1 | TGCGCCAGCAGGGCCGACAGGGGTCGGGGAATGAACACTGAAGCTTTCTTT | CASRADRGRGMNTEAFF
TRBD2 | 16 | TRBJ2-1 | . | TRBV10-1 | TGCGCCAGCAGTGTATTAGCGGGGGGGCCTGTCAATGAGCAGTTCTTC | CASSVLAGGPVNEQFF
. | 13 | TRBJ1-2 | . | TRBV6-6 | TGTGCCAGCAGCGAACGGGGGAACTATGGCTACACCTTC | CASSERGNYGYTF
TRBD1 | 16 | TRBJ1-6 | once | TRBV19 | TGTGCCAGTAGTCCCAAGGGACAGGGAAACGACTCACCCCTCCACTTT | CASSPKGQGNDSPLHF
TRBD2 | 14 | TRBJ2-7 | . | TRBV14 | TGTGCCAGCAGCCGCAGCGGGGGGGCCCGCGAGCAGTACTTC | CASSRSGGAREQYF
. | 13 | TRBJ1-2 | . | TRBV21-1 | TGTGCCAGCAGCAAAGAGGGGGGAGGAGGCTACACCTTC | CASSKEGGGGYTF
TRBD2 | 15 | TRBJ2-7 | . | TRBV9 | TGTGCCAGCAGCGTAGATATTAGCGGGCCTCGGGAGCAGTACTTC | CASSVDISGPREQYF
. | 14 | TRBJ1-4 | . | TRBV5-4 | TGTGCCAGCAGCCGACAGGCAACTAATGAAAAACTGTTTTTT | CASSRQATNEKLFF
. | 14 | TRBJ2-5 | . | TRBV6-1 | TGTGCCAGCAGTGAAGCGGGGGGCCAAGAGACCCAGTACTTC | CASSEAGGQETQYF
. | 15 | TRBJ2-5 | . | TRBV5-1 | TGCGCCAGCAGCTCCCTAGGGGGGGCGGGGGAGACCCAGTACTTC | CASSSLGGAGETQYF
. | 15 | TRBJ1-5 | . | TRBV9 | TGTGCCAGCAGTGCAGATACGGTCCCTAATCAGCCCCAGCATTTT | CASSADTVPNQPQHF
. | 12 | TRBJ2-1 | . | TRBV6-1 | TGTGCCAGCAGTGAAGCGCTGGATGAGCAGTTCTTC | CASSEALDEQFF
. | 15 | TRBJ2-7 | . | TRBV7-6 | TGTGCCAGCAGCCCGGGACCAGCCAACGATCTTGAGCAGTACTTC | CASSPGPANDLEQYF
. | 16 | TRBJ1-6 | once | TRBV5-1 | TGCGCCAGTAGGGGAGGAGCCGGCTCCTATAATTCACCCCTCCACTTT | CASRGGAGSYNSPLHF
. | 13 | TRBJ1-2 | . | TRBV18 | TGTGCCAGCTCACCCGCTGGCATTGATGGCTACACCTTC | CASSPAGIDGYTF
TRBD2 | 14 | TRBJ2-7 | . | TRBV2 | TGTGCCGGCCAGAGACTAGCGGGCACCTACGAGCAGTACTTC | CAGQRLAGTYEQYF
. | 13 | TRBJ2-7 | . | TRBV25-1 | TGTGCCAGCAGTGAATCGAACCGGGACGAGCAGTACTTC | CASSESNRDEQYF
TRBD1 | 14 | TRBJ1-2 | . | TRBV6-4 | TGTGCCAGCAGTGCTCAGGGGGCCGGCTATGGCTACACCTTC | CASSAQGAGYGYTF
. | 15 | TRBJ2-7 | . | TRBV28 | TGTGCCAGCAGTTTGGCGGGGACATTTTCCTACGAGCAGTACTTC | CASSLAGTFSYEQYF
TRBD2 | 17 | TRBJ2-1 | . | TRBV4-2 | TGTGCCAGCAGCCAAAGACAGGGCACTAGCGGGGGAAGGGGGCAGTTCTTC | CASSQRQGTSGGRGQFF
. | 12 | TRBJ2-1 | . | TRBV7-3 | TGTGCCAGCAGCTTAGAAGGCAATGAGCAGTTCTTC | CASSLEGNEQFF
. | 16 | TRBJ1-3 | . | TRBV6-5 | TGTGCCAGCAGTTACGGGCGGCCGCTCTTTGGAAACACCATATATTTT | CASSYGRPLFGNTIYF
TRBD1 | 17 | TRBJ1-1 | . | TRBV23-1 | TGCGCCAGCAGTCACCCTCCGGGACAGGTCTCGAACACTGAAGCTTTCTTT | CASSHPPGQVSNTEAFF
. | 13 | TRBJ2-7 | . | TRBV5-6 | TGTGCCAGCAGCCCTTGGGGCTACTACGAGCAGTACTTC | CASSPWGYYEQYF
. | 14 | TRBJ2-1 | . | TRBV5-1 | TGCGCCAGCACTCCAGGGAGCTCCTACAATGAGCAGTTCTTC | CASTPGSSYNEQFF
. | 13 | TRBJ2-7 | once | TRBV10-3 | TGTGCCATCACCGGGGACACCGCCTACGAGCAGTACTTC | CAITGDTAYEQYF
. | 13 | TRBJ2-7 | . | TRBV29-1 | TGCAGCGTCCAGGGGGCGGGGGGCTACGAGCAGTACTTC | CSVQGAGGYEQYF
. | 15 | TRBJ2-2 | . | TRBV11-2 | TGTGCCTCCCAGTTGGTCGGTGGGGGCACCGGGGAGCTGTTTTTT | CASQLVGGGTGELFF
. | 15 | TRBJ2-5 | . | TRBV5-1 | TGCGCCAGCAGCACAAGCCCAGGGCTCCAAGAGACCCAGTACTTC | CASSTSPGLQETQYF
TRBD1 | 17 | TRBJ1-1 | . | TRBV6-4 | TGTGCCAGCAGTGACCTCGGGCAGGGGGCGCGAAACACTGAAGCTTTCTTT | CASSDLGQGARNTEAFF
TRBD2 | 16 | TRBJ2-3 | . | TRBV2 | TGTGCCAGCAGCGGACTAGCGTTGGCAAGGAGAGATACGCAGTATTTT | CASSGLALARRDTQYF